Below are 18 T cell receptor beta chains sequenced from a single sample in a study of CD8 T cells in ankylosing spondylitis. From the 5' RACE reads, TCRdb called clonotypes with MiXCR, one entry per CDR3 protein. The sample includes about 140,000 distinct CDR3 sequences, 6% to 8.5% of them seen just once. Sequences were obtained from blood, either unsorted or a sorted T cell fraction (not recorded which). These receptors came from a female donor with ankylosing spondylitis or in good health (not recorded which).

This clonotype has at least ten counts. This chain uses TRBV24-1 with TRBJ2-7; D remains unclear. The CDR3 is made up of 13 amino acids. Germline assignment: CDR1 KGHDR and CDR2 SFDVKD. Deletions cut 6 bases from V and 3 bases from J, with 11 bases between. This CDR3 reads CATSRGAGYEQYF. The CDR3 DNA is TGTGCCACCAGTCGTGGAGCCGGCTACGAGCAGTACTTC.

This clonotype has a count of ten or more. The CDR3 spells CASSQTRATGELFF. The CDR3 DNA follows: TGTGCCAGCAGCCAAACCCGGGCCACCGGGGAGCTGTTTTTT. This rearrangement joins TRBV12-3 or TRBV12-4 to TRBJ2-2, with D uncertain. Deletions cut 6 bases from V and 4 bases from J, with 12 bases between. The CDR3 covers 14 residues.

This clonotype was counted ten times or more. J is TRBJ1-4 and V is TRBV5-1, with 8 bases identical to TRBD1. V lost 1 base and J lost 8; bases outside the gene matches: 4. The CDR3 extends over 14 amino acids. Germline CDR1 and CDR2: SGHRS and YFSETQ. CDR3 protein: CASSLTGGEEKLFF. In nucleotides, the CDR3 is TGCGCCAGCAGCTTGACAGGGGGTGAGGAAAAACTGTTTTTT.

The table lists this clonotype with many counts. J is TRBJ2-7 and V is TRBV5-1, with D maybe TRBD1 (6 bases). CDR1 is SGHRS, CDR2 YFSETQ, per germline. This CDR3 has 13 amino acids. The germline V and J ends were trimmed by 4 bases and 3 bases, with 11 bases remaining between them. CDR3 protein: CASSPRTDYEQYF. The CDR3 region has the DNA TGCGCCAGCAGCCCCCGGACAGACTACGAGCAGTACTTC.

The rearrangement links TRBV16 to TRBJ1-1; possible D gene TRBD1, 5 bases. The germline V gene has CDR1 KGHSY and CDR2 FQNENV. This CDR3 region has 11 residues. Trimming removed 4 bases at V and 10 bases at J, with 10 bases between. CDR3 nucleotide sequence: TGTGCCAGCAGCCCTGGGACGGGAGCTTTCTTT. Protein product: CASSPGTGAFF.

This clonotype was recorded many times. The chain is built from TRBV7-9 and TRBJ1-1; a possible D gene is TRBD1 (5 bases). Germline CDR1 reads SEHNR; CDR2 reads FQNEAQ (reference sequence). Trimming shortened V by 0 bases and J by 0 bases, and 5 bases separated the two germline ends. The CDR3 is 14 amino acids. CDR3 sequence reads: CASSLADMNTEAFF. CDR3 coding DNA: TGTGCCAGCAGCTTAGCGGACATGAACACTGAAGCTTTCTTT.

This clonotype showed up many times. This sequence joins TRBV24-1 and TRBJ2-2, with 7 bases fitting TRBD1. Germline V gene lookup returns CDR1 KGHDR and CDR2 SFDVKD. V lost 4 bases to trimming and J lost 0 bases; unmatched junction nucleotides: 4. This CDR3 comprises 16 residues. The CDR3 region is CATSETGAANTGELFF. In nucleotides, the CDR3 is TGTGCCACCAGTGAAACAGGGGCCGCGAACACCGGGGAGCTGTTTTTT.

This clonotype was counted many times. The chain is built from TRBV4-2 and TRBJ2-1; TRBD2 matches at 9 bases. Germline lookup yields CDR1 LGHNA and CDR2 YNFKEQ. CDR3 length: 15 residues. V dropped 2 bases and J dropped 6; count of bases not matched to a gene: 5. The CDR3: CASSQPGLAPNEQFF. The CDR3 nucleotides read TGTGCCAGCAGCCAACCGGGACTAGCTCCCAATGAGCAGTTCTTC.

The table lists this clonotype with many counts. The CDR3 reads CAISSGSYGYTF. For the CDR3, the DNA is TGTGCCATCTCTTCAGGGAGCTATGGCTACACCTTC. This rearrangement joins TRBV10-3 to TRBJ1-2, with D possibly TRBD1 on 5 matching bases. The CDR3 consists of 12 residues. The germline V gene encodes CDR1 ENHRY and CDR2 SYGVKD. V gave up 8 bases and J gave up 4 bases, with 11 bases separating them.

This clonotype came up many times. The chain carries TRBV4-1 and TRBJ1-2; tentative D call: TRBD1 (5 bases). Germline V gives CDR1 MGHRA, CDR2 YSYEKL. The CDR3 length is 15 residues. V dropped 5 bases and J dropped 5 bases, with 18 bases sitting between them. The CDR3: CASSDVQGDWYGYTF. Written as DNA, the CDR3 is TGCGCCAGCAGCGACGTTCAAGGGGATTGGTATGGCTACACCTTC.

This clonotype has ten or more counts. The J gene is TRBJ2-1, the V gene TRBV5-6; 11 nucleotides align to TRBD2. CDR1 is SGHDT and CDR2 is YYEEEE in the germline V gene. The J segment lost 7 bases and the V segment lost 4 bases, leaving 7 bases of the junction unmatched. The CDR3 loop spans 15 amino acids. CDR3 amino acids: CASSHTSGGTNEQFF. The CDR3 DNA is TGTGCCAGCAGCCACACTAGCGGGGGAACAAATGAGCAGTTCTTC.

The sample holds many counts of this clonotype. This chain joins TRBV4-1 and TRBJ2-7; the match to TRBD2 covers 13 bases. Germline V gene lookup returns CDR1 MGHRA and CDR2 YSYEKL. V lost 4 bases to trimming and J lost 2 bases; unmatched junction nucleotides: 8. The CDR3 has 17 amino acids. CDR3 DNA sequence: TGCGCCAGCAGCCGGGGACTAGCGGGGATTCTCACCTACGAGCAGTACTTC. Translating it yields CASSRGLAGILTYEQYF.

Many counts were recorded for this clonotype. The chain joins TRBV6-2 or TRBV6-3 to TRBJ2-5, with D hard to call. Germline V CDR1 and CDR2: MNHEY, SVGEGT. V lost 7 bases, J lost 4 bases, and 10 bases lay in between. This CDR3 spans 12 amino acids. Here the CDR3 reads CASNGRRETQYF. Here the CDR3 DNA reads TGTGCCAGCAACGGTAGGAGAGAGACCCAGTACTTC.

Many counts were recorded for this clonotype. CDR3: CASSKTGFSYNSPLHF. DNA of the CDR3: TGTGCCAGCAGCAAAACAGGGTTCTCCTATAATTCACCCCTCCACTTT. V is TRBV11-2 and J is TRBJ1-6, with a possible D match to TRBD1 (6 bases). There are 16 residues in the CDR3. Trimming pared 5 bases from V and 0 bases from J, leaving 11 bases between. CDR1 and CDR2 (germline): SGHAT, FQNNGV. Combining the CDR3 with reference TRBV11-2 and TRBJ1-6 gives the whole variable domain EAGVAQSPRYKIIEKRQSVAFWCNPISGHATLYWYQQILGQGPKLLIQFQNNGVVDDSQLPKDRFSAERLKGVDSTLKIQPAKLEDSAVYLCASSKTGFSYNSPLHFGNGTRLTVT.

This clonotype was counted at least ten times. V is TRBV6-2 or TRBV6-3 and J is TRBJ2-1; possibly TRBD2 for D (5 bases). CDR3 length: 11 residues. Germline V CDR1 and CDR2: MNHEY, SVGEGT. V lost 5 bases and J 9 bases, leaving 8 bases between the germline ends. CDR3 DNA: TGTGCCAGCAGTACTAGTGGTGAGCAGTTCTTC. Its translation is CASSTSGEQFF.

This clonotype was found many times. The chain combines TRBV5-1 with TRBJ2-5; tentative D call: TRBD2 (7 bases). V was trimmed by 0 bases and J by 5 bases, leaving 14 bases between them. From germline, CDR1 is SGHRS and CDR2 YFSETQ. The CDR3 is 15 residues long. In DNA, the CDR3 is TGCGCCAGCAGCTTGGCCCCACAGGGAGGGGAGACCCAGTACTTC. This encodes CASSLAPQGGETQYF.

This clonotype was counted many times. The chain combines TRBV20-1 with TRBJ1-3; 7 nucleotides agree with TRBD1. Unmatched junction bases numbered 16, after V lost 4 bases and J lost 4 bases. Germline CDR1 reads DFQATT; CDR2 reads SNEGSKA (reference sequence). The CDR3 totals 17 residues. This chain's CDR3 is CSANDRAHPSEGNTIYF. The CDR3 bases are TGCAGTGCTAATGACAGGGCCCATCCTTCGGAAGGAAACACCATATATTTT.

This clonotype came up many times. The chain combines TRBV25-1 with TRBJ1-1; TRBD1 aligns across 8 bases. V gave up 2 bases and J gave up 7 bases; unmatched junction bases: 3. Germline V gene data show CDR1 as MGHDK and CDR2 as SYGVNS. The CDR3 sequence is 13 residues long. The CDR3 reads CASSERTGSEAFF. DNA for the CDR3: TGTGCCAGCAGTGAAAGGACAGGGAGTGAAGCTTTCTTT.